A single sample gave rise to the 22 T cell receptor beta chains below, sequenced in a study of Graves' ophthalmopathy and Graves' hyperthyroidism. RNA transcripts served as template for amplifying TCR beta CDR3 sequences. HTBI primers served in a first-round RT-PCR, which a second-round multiplex PCR followed. MiXCR was run by TCRdb on the multiplex PCR reads, yielding one entry per CDR3 protein. Altogether about 240,000 distinct CDR3 sequences are present, around 50% being singletons, with the ten largest covering about half. Sequencing was performed on peripheral blood. The receptor set was obtained from an adult man with Graves' ophthalmopathy.

The chain has TRBV2 and TRBJ1-4, with no clear D. Germline V CDR1 and CDR2: SNHLY, FYNNEI. The CDR3 contains 18 residues. The V end lost 2 bases, the J end lost 3 bases, and 19 bases lay between the germline ends. The CDR3 DNA reads TGTGCCAGCAGTGAAACCTCACCGGACGTAATCTCTAATGAAAAACTGTTTTTT. Protein sequence: CASSETSPDVISNEKLFF. The complete variable domain, with remaining parts taken from reference TRBV2 and TRBJ1-4, reads EPEVTQTPSHQVTQMGQEVILRCVPISNHLYFYWYRQILGQKVEFLVSFYNNEISEKSEIFDDQFSVERPDGSNFTLKIRSTKLEDSAMYFCASSETSPDVISNEKLFFGSGTQLSVL.

The rearrangement links TRBV7-2 to TRBJ1-6, with 7 bases matching TRBD1. The V segment lost 6 bases and the J segment 8 bases; nucleotides outside the gene matches: 7. This CDR3 is built from 14 residues. From germline, CDR1 is SGHTA and CDR2 FQGNSA. The CDR3 loop reads CASRQGGSDSPLHF. CDR3 coding DNA: TGTGCCAGCAGGCAAGGGGGCTCGGATTCACCCCTCCACTTT.

A few counts support this clonotype. The chain has TRBV10-3 and TRBJ1-2; 7 nucleotides align to TRBD1. The CDR3 has 14 amino acids. V gave up 5 bases and J gave up 3 bases; unmatched junction bases: 6. Germline V lookup: CDR1 ENHRY, CDR2 SYGVKD. The CDR3 coding sequence is TGTGCCATCAGTCCCCAGGGGGAAGACTATGGCTACACCTTC. It encodes CAISPQGEDYGYTF.

The V gene is TRBV13, the J gene TRBJ2-6; TRBD1 or TRBD2 may be the D gene (5 bases each). The CDR3 extends over 17 amino acids. The V gene lost 10 bases and the J gene lost 2 bases, with 21 bases spanning the gap. Germline V gene lookup returns CDR1 PRHDT and CDR2 FYEKMQ (reference sequence). The CDR3 region has the DNA TGTGCCATCTTCGGGACCCAAACAACAGCTGGGGCCAACGTCCTGACTTTC. This codes for CAIFGTQTTAGANVLTF.

This clonotype was observed at least ten times. This chain joins TRBV25-1 and TRBJ1-1; tentative D call: TRBD1 (6 bases). The length of the CDR3 is 11 residues. Per the germline V gene, CDR1 is MGHDK and CDR2 is SYGVNS. The V end was cut by 2 bases, the J end by 10 bases, with 8 bases between. The CDR3 region has the DNA TGTGCCAGCAGTGAACCACAGGGAGCTTTCTTT. As protein: CASSEPQGAFF.

The CDR3 here is CASSLVYRNTGELFF. The DNA for the CDR3 is TGTGCCAGCAGCTTAGTCTACAGAAACACCGGGGAGCTGTTTTTT. V gene TRBV7-6 combines with J gene TRBJ2-2; no firm D call. The length of the CDR3 is 15 residues. Germline V lookup: CDR1 SGHVS, CDR2 FNYEAQ. The germline V and J ends were trimmed by 1 base and 2 bases, with 8 bases remaining between them.

The gene calls are TRBV29-1 and TRBJ2-7; 7 bases are shared with TRBD2. The DNA end favors TRBJ2-5, so the J call may be wrong. CDR1 is SQVTM and CDR2 is ANQGSEA in the germline V gene. CDR3 length: 16 amino acids. CDR3 loop: CSVDTGVAGSQETQYF. CDR3 sequence (DNA): TGCAGCGTGGATACCGGGGTAGCGGGTAGCCAAGAGACCCAGTACTTC.

The CDR3 nucleotides are TGTGCCAGCAGCCAAAACCGGGACAGGCGGTTGGAGACCCAGTACTTC. Its protein product is CASSQNRDRRLETQYF. The V gene is TRBV14, the J gene TRBJ2-5, with TRBD1 identical over 8 bases. The CDR3 runs to 16 residues. J gave up 5 bases and V 2 bases, and 10 bases lay outside the gene matches. Germline V gives CDR1 SGHDN, CDR2 FVKESK.

J is TRBJ2-5 and V is TRBV7-2, with D perhaps TRBD1 (6 bases). The CDR3 runs to 12 residues. V was cut by 7 bases and J by 9 bases, with 15 bases left in between. The germline V gene has CDR1 SGHTA and CDR2 FQGNSA. The CDR3 bases are TGTGCCAGCAACAACAGGGACGAGCCCCAGTACTTC. The encoded protein is CASNNRDEPQYF.

The rearrangement joins TRBV5-1 to TRBJ1-1, with D unresolved. The CDR3 extends over 14 amino acids. The germline gives CDR1 SGHRS, CDR2 YFSETQ. V was trimmed by 1 base and J by 1 base, leaving 8 bases between them. CDR3 coding DNA: TGCGCCAGCAGCTTGCGCCCTTCGAACACTGAAGCTTTCTTT. Amino acids: CASSLRPSNTEAFF.

In this sample, this clonotype turned up many times. The DNA for the CDR3 is TGTGCCAGCGCGGGCAGGGGGCTCGACGAGCAGTACTTC. It is translated as CASAGRGLDEQYF. The chain employs TRBV19 and TRBJ2-7, with 8 nucleotides matching TRBD1. V lost 9 bases, J lost 5 bases, and 9 bases stayed unmatched. Germline assignment: CDR1 LNHDA and CDR2 SQIVND (reference sequence). This CDR3 comprises 13 residues. Using reference TRBV19 and TRBJ2-7 for the parts outside the CDR3, the full variable domain is DGGITQSPKYLFRKEGQNVTLSCEQNLNHDAMYWYRQDPGQGLRLIYYSQIVNDFQKGDIAEGYSVSREKKESFPLTVTSAQKNPTAFYLCASAGRGLDEQYFGPGTRLTVT.

The V call is TRBV7-9, the J call TRBJ1-4; D is unclear. V was shortened by 7 bases and J by 2 bases, with 11 bases between the two germline ends. The V gene's germline CDR1 is SEHNR and CDR2 FQNEAQ (reference sequence). The CDR3 has 14 residues. CDR3 protein: CASKGRWTNEKLFF. The CDR3 DNA is TGTGCCAGCAAAGGACGGTGGACTAATGAAAAACTGTTTTTT. The complete variable domain, with remaining parts taken from reference TRBV7-9 and TRBJ1-4, reads DTGVSQNPRHKITKRGQNVTFRCDPISEHNRLYWYRQTLGQGPEFLTYFQNEAQLEKSRLLSDRFSAERPKGSFSTLEIQRTEQGDSAMYLCASKGRWTNEKLFFGSGTQLSVL.

The V gene is TRBV12-3 or TRBV12-4, the J gene TRBJ2-5; no reliable D call. CDR3 length: 12 residues. Trimming left V 5 bases short and J 5 bases short, with 9 bases between. CDR3 loop: CASSPIGETQYF. In DNA, the CDR3 is TGTGCCAGCAGTCCCATAGGGGAGACCCAGTACTTC.

The chain joins TRBV9 to TRBJ2-7, with 10 positions matching TRBD1. The CDR3 is made up of 15 amino acids. V dropped 5 bases and J dropped 3; count of bases not matched to a gene: 8. The germline gives CDR1 SGDLS, CDR2 YYNGEE. This chain's CDR3 is CASSPLGTGDYEQYF. For the CDR3, the DNA is TGTGCCAGCAGTCCTCTGGGGACAGGGGACTACGAGCAGTACTTC.

The chain carries TRBV2 and TRBJ1-4; D is possibly TRBD1 (6 bases). V shed 10 bases and J shed 8 bases, with 17 bases lying between them. CDR1 SNHLY and CDR2 FYNNEI come from the germline V gene. The CDR3 has 13 amino acids. CDR3 sequence reads: CATNDRSDEKLFF. CDR3 bases: TGTGCCACCAACGACAGGAGCGACGAAAAACTGTTTTTT.

The rearrangement joins TRBV20-1 to TRBJ2-7, with D tentatively TRBD1 (6 bases). Germline values: CDR1 DFQATT, CDR2 SNEGSKA (reference sequence). The ends were cut back, 3 bases at V and 1 base at J, with 19 bases in the middle. This CDR3 has 16 amino acids. The CDR3 nucleotides are TGCAGTGCTAGTTACCAGGGGAGATCCCTTTCCTACGAGCAGTACTTC. Its translation is CSASYQGRSLSYEQYF.

Worth noting for this clonotype: This likely comes from a read error, as the CDR3 has no conserved phenylalanine or tryptophan at its end. It is unclear where the CDR3 begins or ends on the DNA, so no DNA is shown, and the CDR3 is as TCRdb lists it. V gene TRBV9 combines with J gene TRBJ1-6; the DNA was not used to check the table's D call, TRBD1. The CDR3 region is 8 residues in length, termini included. Looked up from germline, CDR1 is SGDLS and CDR2 is YYNGEE. The CDR3 is CASSADRG.

The chain employs TRBV5-7 and TRBJ1-2; weak D call: TRBD1 (6 bases). TRBV5-7 is reported as an ORF; its role is uncertain. This CDR3 has 14 amino acids. Trimming shortened V by 3 bases and J by 4 bases, and 13 bases separated the two germline ends. This CDR3 reads CASSSGADTYGYTF. In DNA, the CDR3 is TGTGCCAGCAGCTCGGGGGCGGATACCTATGGCTACACCTTC.

The chain has TRBV6-5 and TRBJ1-2; no definite D call. Trimming left V 0 bases short and J 4 bases short, with 9 bases between. Per germline, CDR1 MNHEY and CDR2 SVGAGI. The CDR3 runs to 14 residues. CDR3 in amino acids: CASSYSEGPYGYTF. CDR3 nucleotides: TGTGCCAGCAGTTACTCCGAGGGTCCCTATGGCTACACCTTC.

This clonotype was detected a few times. The chain is built from TRBV4-1 and TRBJ1-2, with D possibly matching TRBD1 (5 bases). V was pared by 0 bases and J by 6 bases, with 14 bases between. Germline V gene lookup returns CDR1 MGHRA and CDR2 YSYEKL. CDR3 length equals 15 residues. The CDR3 coding sequence is TGCGCCAGCAGCCAAGACGGCCAGGGAGGCGATGGCTACACCTTC. Translated: CASSQDGQGGDGYTF.

The gene calls are TRBV7-6 and TRBJ2-7, with 7 nucleotides matching TRBD2. The CDR3 consists of 14 residues. The trim removed 5 bases at V and 2 bases at J, leaving 6 bases unmatched. CDR1 SGHVS and CDR2 FNYEAQ come from the germline V gene. CDR3 sequence reads: CASSPQTSTYEQYF. The DNA of the CDR3 is TGTGCCAGCAGCCCACAGACTAGCACCTACGAGCAGTACTTC.

The chain couples TRBV7-9 to TRBJ1-2; possible D gene TRBD1, 5 bases. Germline lookup yields CDR1 SEHNR and CDR2 FQNEAQ (reference sequence). The CDR3 covers 11 residues. CDR3 protein: CADGGGYGYTF. CDR3 coding DNA: TGTGCGGACGGGGGGGGCTATGGCTACACCTTC.